This T cell receptor (beta chain) was sequenced for a study of metastatic and nonmetastatic thyroid tumors. Until they underwent thyroid surgery, no patient had received any treatment. With MiXCR, TCRdb called clones anew from the PCR reads. This sample yields roughly 8,400 clones, of which 30% to 35% are seen a single time; roughly a tenth belongs to the top ten. Findings and caveats of the study: Reportedly, malignant thyroid tumors had significantly higher TCR beta diversity than benign nodules, in blood and tumor.

Details on this clone: Its specificity is not known.

The clonotype was recovered from a female donor with papillary thyroid cancer or a benign thyroid nodule (not recorded which). Some clones in this sample may be carry-over from other donors' samples. The sequencing sample was made of tumor tissue.

The CDR3 DNA reads as TGTGCCAGCAGCGATAGCTATAATTCACCCCTCCACTTT. Translating gives CASSDSYNSPLHF. J is TRBJ1-6 and V is TRBV6-1; D uncertain. Germline values: CDR1 MNHNS, CDR2 SASEGT. The CDR3 spans 13 residues. Between the trimmed V and J ends, which lost 6 bases and 3 bases, there was a span of 6 bases.